One and the same sample provided the 31 T cell receptor beta chains below, sequenced in a study of blood T cell repertoires in COVID-19. Only in-frame clones appear in the TCRdb table, and some are missing; sequencing was by immunoSEQ multiplex PCR. The sample includes about 200,000 clones, roughly 94% of them seen just once. The sequenced sample consisted of peripheral blood. The receptor source for this set is a man younger than 40 with COVID-19, enrolled during active disease.

This clone was seen a handful of times. This chain connects TRBV6-5 to TRBJ1-2; D possibly corresponds to TRBD1 (6 bases). Trimming removed 0 bases from V and 9 bases from J, with 8 bases in between. The CDR3 runs to 12 residues. Germline lookup yields CDR1 MNHEY and CDR2 SVGAGI. CDR3 residues: CASSYSQGSYTF. The CDR3 DNA follows: TGTGCCAGCAGTTACTCACAGGGTAGCTACACCTTC.

The V and J genes are TRBV11-1 and TRBJ1-6; D not certain. The ends were cut back, 3 bases at V and 6 bases at J, with 9 bases in the middle. Germline CDR1 and CDR2: SGHAT and FQDESV (reference sequence). The CDR3 extends over 14 amino acids. The CDR3 reads CASSLREGNSPLHF. CDR3 DNA sequence: TGTGCCAGCAGCTTGAGGGAGGGTAATTCACCCCTCCACTTT. Variable domain in full (rest from reference TRBV11-1 and TRBJ1-6): EAEVAQSPRYKITEKSQAVAFWCDPISGHATLYWYRQILGQGPELLVQFQDESVVDDSQLPKDRFSAERLKGVDSTLKIQPAELGDSAMYLCASSLREGNSPLHFGNGTRLTVT.

V gene TRBV15 combines with J gene TRBJ1-5; weak D call: TRBD1 (5 bases). CDR1 is LNHNV, CDR2 YYDKDF, per germline (reference sequence). The CDR3 is 18 residues long. V was cut by 0 bases and J by 0 bases, with 15 bases left in between. CDR3 sequence (DNA): TGTGCCACCAGCAGAGACCCTGACAGTTCTTATAGCAATCAGCCCCAGCATTTT. Residues: CATSRDPDSSYSNQPQHF.

The chain links TRBV7-9 to TRBJ1-1; D call uncertain. CDR1 SEHNR and CDR2 FQNEAQ come from the germline V gene (reference sequence). CDR3 length: 15 residues. V shed 2 bases and J shed 5 bases, with 15 bases lying between them. The CDR3 here is CASSLYAGRGTEAFF. CDR3 nucleotide sequence: TGTGCCAGCAGCTTATACGCCGGGCGGGGAACTGAAGCTTTCTTT.

The chain has TRBV7-9 and TRBJ1-3; TRBD1 agrees at 10 bases. CDR1 and CDR2 (germline): SEHNR, FQNEAQ (reference sequence). V was clipped by 4 bases and J by 3 bases; unmatched bases: 6. CDR3 length: 16 amino acids. CDR3 coding DNA: TGTGCCAGCAGCTATACCGGGACAGGGGTTGGAAACACCATATATTTT. Translated: CASSYTGTGVGNTIYF.

A few counts support this clone. Here the CDR3 DNA reads TGTGCCAGCAGTGAAGCGCTGGCGGGGCAGGGTGACGGCTACACCTTC. Its protein product is CASSEALAGQGDGYTF. This chain links TRBV6-1 with TRBJ1-2; the D gene is possibly TRBD1 (5 bases). Germline V lookup: CDR1 MNHNS, CDR2 SASEGT. This CDR3 region has 16 residues. Trimming took 0 bases from V and 8 from J, leaving 19 bases between them.

The chain is built from TRBV7-9 and TRBJ1-3; tentatively, D is TRBD1 (6 bases). CDR1 and CDR2 (germline): SEHNR, FQNEAQ (reference sequence). V was clipped by 1 base and J by 7 bases, with 8 bases between them. The CDR3 is 13 amino acids. In nucleotides, the CDR3 is TGTGCCAGCAGCTTAGAGCAGGGGAACACCATATATTTT. Translating it yields CASSLEQGNTIYF.

This chain uses TRBV27 with TRBJ1-1; the match to TRBD1 covers 7 bases. The V and J ends lost 6 bases and 3 bases, in that order; junction bases with no gene match: 7. The CDR3 has 14 residues. The germline CDR1 and CDR2 sequences are MNHEY and SMNVEV (reference sequence). The CDR3 loop is CASRSTGRHTEAFF. The CDR3 nucleotides are TGTGCCAGCAGATCGACAGGGAGGCACACTGAAGCTTTCTTT.

The genes are TRBV11-1 and TRBJ1-1; D is possibly TRBD1 (6 bases). This CDR3 has 15 residues. Trimming stripped 5 bases from V and 5 bases from J, with 18 bases between. Per the germline V gene, CDR1 is SGHAT and CDR2 is FQDESV (reference sequence). The CDR3: CASSQGQSDRTEAFF. For the CDR3, the DNA is TGTGCCAGCAGCCAAGGACAGTCTGACCGGACTGAAGCTTTCTTT.

This clone was seen only once. The gene calls are TRBV9 and TRBJ2-2; D gene ambiguous. The CDR3 is made up of 14 amino acids. V gave up 2 bases and J gave up 5 bases, with 10 bases separating them. Germline V gene sequence: CDR1 SGDLS, CDR2 YYNGEE. In DNA form, the CDR3 reads TGTGCCAGCAGCGTTTCCGGCGGAACCGGGGAGCTGTTTTTT. This translates into CASSVSGGTGELFF. The whole variable domain, remainder taken from reference TRBV9 and TRBJ2-2, is DSGVTQTPKHLITATGQRVTLRCSPRSGDLSVYWYQQSLDQGLQFLIQYYNGEERAKGNILERFSAQQFPDLHSELNLSSLELGDSALYFCASSVSGGTGELFFGEGSRLTVL.

The V gene is TRBV18, the J gene TRBJ2-6; 12 bases fit TRBD1. The V segment lost 1 base and the J segment 1 base; nucleotides outside the gene matches: 5. Germline V lookup: CDR1 KGHSH, CDR2 LQKENI. The CDR3 covers 19 residues. DNA for the CDR3: TGTGCCAGCTCACCACAAGGGACAGGGGGCACTTCTGGGGCCAACGTCCTGACTTTC. Translating gives CASSPQGTGGTSGANVLTF.

CDR3 nucleotide sequence: TGTGCCAGCAGCTGGACTAGCGGGAACGAGCAGTACTTC. Translated: CASSWTSGNEQYF. V is TRBV5-6 and J is TRBJ2-7; 12 bases are shared with TRBD2. This CDR3 contains 13 residues. V lost 3 bases to trimming and J lost 5 bases; unmatched junction nucleotides: 0. CDR1 is SGHDT and CDR2 is YYEEEE in the germline V gene. The full variable domain, with the rest looked up from reference TRBV5-6 and TRBJ2-7, is DAGVTQSPTHLIKTRGQQVTLRCSPKSGHDTVSWYQQALGQGPQFIFQYYEEEERQRGNFPDRFSGHQFPNYSSELNVNALLLGDSALYLCASSWTSGNEQYFGPGTRLTVT.

This chain uses TRBV5-6 with TRBJ2-1; tentative D call: TRBD2 (6 bases). Trimming removed 4 bases at V and 7 bases at J, with 18 bases between. The CDR3 contains 15 residues. Germline V gene lookup returns CDR1 SGHDT and CDR2 YYEEEE. The CDR3 coding sequence is TGTGCCAGCAGCCTTCGCTCACGGCGGGGTAATGAGCAGTTCTTC. Its protein is CASSLRSRRGNEQFF. The full variable domain, rest sourced from reference TRBV5-6 and TRBJ2-1, is DAGVTQSPTHLIKTRGQQVTLRCSPKSGHDTVSWYQQALGQGPQFIFQYYEEEERQRGNFPDRFSGHQFPNYSSELNVNALLLGDSALYLCASSLRSRRGNEQFFGPGTRLTVL.

This clone was seen once. This chain links TRBV6-5 with TRBJ2-7; 11 bases agree with TRBD1. Germline CDR1 is MNHEY and CDR2 is SVGAGI. The CDR3 sequence is 16 residues long. V shed 1 base, J shed 2 bases, and the junction held 4 bases outside the gene matches. This chain's CDR3 is CASSYLGQGVAYEQYF. The CDR3 nucleotides are TGTGCCAGCAGTTACTTGGGACAGGGGGTGGCCTACGAGCAGTACTTC.

The rearrangement joins TRBV4-1 to TRBJ2-3; 11 nucleotides line up with TRBD2. Germline assignment: CDR1 MGHRA and CDR2 YSYEKL. Unmatched junction bases numbered 7, after V lost 5 bases and J lost 3 bases. This CDR3 contains 16 residues. Here the CDR3 DNA reads TGCGCCAGCAGCAAACTAGCGGGGGTCCCTACAGATACGCAGTATTTT. It yields the protein CASSKLAGVPTDTQYF.

V usage is TRBV2 and J usage is TRBJ1-1, with 12 bases lining up with TRBD1. The V gene end was trimmed by 6 bases and the J gene end by 4 bases; junction bases not matched to a gene: 18. Germline V gene lookup returns CDR1 SNHLY and CDR2 FYNNEI. The CDR3 extends over 19 amino acids. The CDR3 region is CASRANQLRDRGLSTEAFF. The DNA for the CDR3 is TGTGCCAGCAGGGCCAACCAACTCCGGGACAGGGGGCTGAGCACTGAAGCTTTCTTT.

The chain couples TRBV9 to TRBJ1-4, with 7 bases aligning to TRBD1. The CDR3 loop spans 15 amino acids. The germline CDR1 and CDR2 sequences are SGDLS and YYNGEE. V was clipped by 0 bases and J by 4 bases; unmatched bases: 3. The CDR3 DNA reads as TGTGCCAGCAGCGTAGGAGGGGGCATTAATGAAAAACTGTTTTTT. It is translated as CASSVGGGINEKLFF.

A remark on this clone: The sample contains more than one DNA sequence encoding this CDR3. The CDR3 region is CASSPLYEQYF. The CDR3 region has the DNA TGTGCCAGCAGCCCCCTTTACGAGCAGTACTTC. The chain combines TRBV7-9 with TRBJ2-7; D gene unclear. This CDR3 contains 11 residues. Germline V gives CDR1 SEHNR, CDR2 FQNEAQ (reference sequence). V shed 5 bases and J shed 4 bases, with 6 bases lying between them.

This CDR3 is CASSAGADADTQYF. CDR3 coding DNA: TGTGCCAGCAGCGCAGGGGCCGACGCAGATACGCAGTATTTT. The chain is built from TRBV6-4 and TRBJ2-3; TRBD1 is a possible D gene (6 bases). The CDR3 length is 14 residues. V lost 6 bases to trimming and J lost 4 bases, with 14 bases between them. Germline V gives CDR1 MRHNA, CDR2 SNTAGT.

The J gene is TRBJ2-7, the V gene TRBV11-1; 7 bases map to TRBD2. J was trimmed by 2 bases and V by 4 bases; bases with no gene match: 8. The CDR3 is 15 amino acids. Per the germline V gene, CDR1 is SGHAT and CDR2 is FQDESV (reference sequence). This CDR3 is CASSSEVGGTYEQYF. The CDR3 DNA is TGTGCCAGCAGCTCAGAGGTGGGGGGGACCTACGAGCAGTACTTC. Based on the CDR3 plus reference TRBV11-1 and TRBJ2-7, the full variable domain is EAEVAQSPRYKITEKSQAVAFWCDPISGHATLYWYRQILGQGPELLVQFQDESVVDDSQLPKDRFSAERLKGVDSTLKIQPAELGDSAMYLCASSSEVGGTYEQYFGPGTRLTVT.

The rearrangement joins TRBV2 to TRBJ1-2; 10 positions match TRBD1. V was clipped by 1 base and J by 8 bases; unmatched bases: 4. CDR1 SNHLY and CDR2 FYNNEI come from the germline V gene. This CDR3 comprises 14 residues. The CDR3 DNA reads TGTGCCAGCAGTGAAGTTAGACAGGGGGCAGGCTACACCTTC. This sequence encodes CASSEVRQGAGYTF. The complete variable domain, with remaining parts taken from reference TRBV2 and TRBJ1-2, reads EPEVTQTPSHQVTQMGQEVILRCVPISNHLYFYWYRQILGQKVEFLVSFYNNEISEKSEIFDDQFSVERPDGSNFTLKIRSTKLEDSAMYFCASSEVRQGAGYTFGSGTRLTVV.

The gene calls are TRBV19 and TRBJ2-3; D uncertain. This CDR3 comprises 14 residues. CDR1 and CDR2 from the germline V gene are LNHDA and SQIVND (reference sequence). The ends were cut back, 1 base at V and 0 bases at J, with 5 bases in the middle. CDR3 loop: CASSIGSSTDTQYF. CDR3 coding DNA: TGTGCCAGTAGTATAGGGAGCAGCACAGATACGCAGTATTTT.

To note about this clone: The identical CDR3 is also encoded by other nucleotide sequences in the sample. The gene calls are TRBV5-1 and TRBJ2-3, with D maybe TRBD1 (5 bases). The CDR3 consists of 15 residues. The germline V gene has CDR1 SGHRS and CDR2 YFSETQ. V lost 0 bases, J lost 3 bases, and 11 bases lay in between. For the CDR3, the DNA is TGCGCCAGCAGCTTGGCGGGTCAGGGAACAGATACGCAGTATTTT. Translating gives CASSLAGQGTDTQYF.

The chain uses TRBV7-2 and TRBJ2-7; 7 bases agree with TRBD2. This CDR3 is built from 14 residues. The V gene end was trimmed by 2 bases and the J gene end by 2 bases; junction bases not matched to a gene: 3. Germline loops: CDR1 SGHTA, CDR2 FQGNSA. CDR3 sequence reads: CASSLSLAAYEQYF. In DNA form, the CDR3 reads TGTGCCAGCAGCTTAAGTCTAGCGGCCTACGAGCAGTACTTC. The full variable domain, with the rest looked up from reference TRBV7-2 and TRBJ2-7, is GAGVSQSPSNKVTEKGKDVELRCDPISGHTALYWYRQSLGQGLEFLIYFQGNSAPDKSGLPSDRFSAERTGGSVSTLTIQRTQQEDSAVYLCASSLSLAAYEQYFGPGTRLTVT.

The genes are TRBV11-3 and TRBJ1-6; 9 nucleotides align to TRBD1. V gave up 5 bases and J gave up 5 bases; unmatched junction bases: 10. From germline, CDR1 is SGHNT and CDR2 YENEEA. The CDR3 covers 17 residues. The CDR3: CASSSRDREVNNSPLHF. CDR3 coding DNA: TGTGCCAGCAGCAGCAGGGACAGGGAGGTTAATAATTCACCCCTCCACTTT.

CDR3 DNA sequence: TGTGCCAGCAGCCCCCGCAGGGAAGGCTACACCTTC. It yields the protein CASSPRREGYTF. The chain joins TRBV28 to TRBJ1-2; a weak D match, TRBD1 (5 bases). The V and J ends lost 6 bases and 8 bases respectively, with 13 bases between them. The CDR3 is made up of 12 amino acids. Germline CDR1 and CDR2: MDHEN and SYDVKM.

The V and J genes are TRBV11-2 and TRBJ1-1; unclear D gene. This CDR3 contains 15 residues. Germline lookup yields CDR1 SGHAT and CDR2 FQNNGV. V was clipped by 3 bases and J by 0 bases, with 11 bases between them. CDR3 amino acids: CASSFWETMNTEAFF. DNA of the CDR3: TGTGCCAGCAGCTTTTGGGAGACTATGAACACTGAAGCTTTCTTT.

This chain joins TRBV7-8 and TRBJ1-1; D possibly corresponds to TRBD1 (5 bases). The CDR3 is 12 amino acids. Germline CDR1 is SGHVS and CDR2 is FQNEAQ. V lost 5 bases, J lost 6 bases, and 10 bases lay in between. CDR3 bases: TGTGCCAGCAGCCGCAGGACACCTGAAGCTTTCTTT. The encoded protein is CASSRRTPEAFF.

The chain recombines TRBV7-9 with TRBJ1-2; no firm D call. Trimming cost V 1 base and J 4 bases, with 10 bases left between them. The germline V gene encodes CDR1 SEHNR and CDR2 FQNEAQ (reference sequence). The CDR3 totals 14 residues. The CDR3 nucleotides are TGTGCCAGCAGCTTAGGTCAGGCCGGCTATGGCTACACCTTC. This codes for CASSLGQAGYGYTF.

This chain uses TRBV15 with TRBJ2-3; 9 nucleotides agree with TRBD2. Germline V gene lookup returns CDR1 LNHNV and CDR2 YYDKDF (reference sequence). The CDR3 spans 15 residues. The ends lost 3 bases at V and 4 bases at J; junction bases unmatched: 5. CDR3 bases: TGTGCCACCAGCAGTAATAGCGGGGGTCCAGATACGCAGTATTTT. This encodes CATSSNSGGPDTQYF.

The J gene is TRBJ2-1, the V gene TRBV5-1; weak D call: TRBD1 (5 bases). Germline V gene sequence: CDR1 SGHRS, CDR2 YFSETQ. The ends were cut back, 1 base at V and 8 bases at J, with 16 bases in the middle. The length of the CDR3 is 15 residues. The CDR3 coding sequence is TGCGCCAGCAGCTTGCTAGATGGGGCTTACGATGAGCAGTTCTTC. The encoded protein is CASSLLDGAYDEQFF.